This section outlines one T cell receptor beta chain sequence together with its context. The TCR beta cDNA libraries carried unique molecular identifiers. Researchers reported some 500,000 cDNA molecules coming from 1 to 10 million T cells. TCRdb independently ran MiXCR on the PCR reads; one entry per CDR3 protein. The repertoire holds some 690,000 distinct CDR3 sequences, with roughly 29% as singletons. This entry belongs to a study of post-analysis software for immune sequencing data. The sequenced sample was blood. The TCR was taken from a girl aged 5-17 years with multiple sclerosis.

The CDR3 protein is CATSPTLANTGELFF. The CDR3 nucleotides are TGTGCCACCAGTCCCACCCTAGCAAACACCGGGGAGCTGTTTTTT. The chain combines TRBV24-1 with TRBJ2-2; perhaps TRBD2 as D (5 bases). V gave up 6 bases and J gave up 2 bases, with 12 bases separating them. Looked up from germline, CDR1 is KGHDR and CDR2 is SFDVKD. The length of the CDR3 is 15 residues.